These T cell receptor beta chains were read from a single sample in a study of breast tumors, draining lymph nodes, adjacent tissues. TCRdb redid the calling of the multiplex PCR reads with MiXCR, one entry per CDR3 protein. The sample records 120,000 to 150,000 distinct CDR3 sequences, roughly 33% being singletons. The source material was axillary lymph node tissue. The origin of the receptors is a female donor with breast cancer. Some clones in this sample may be carry-over from other donors' samples. CDR3s include the opening cysteine and the closing phenylalanine or tryptophan. D genes are given only for firm matches. Rows give clone size only sometimes, using once, few, many, or a class for an expanded clone.

.	TRBV27	few	TRBJ2-3	CASSPRTPNTQYF	TGTGCCAGCAGTCCCCGGACCCCAAATACGCAGTATTTT
TRBD2	TRBV3-1	few	TRBJ2-1	CASSQPRLAGGGEQFF	TGTGCCAGCAGCCAACCTCGACTAGCGGGGGGGGGTGAGCAGTTCTTC
.	TRBV19	.	TRBJ1-1	CASSRTRTEAFF	TGTGCCAGTAGCAGGACAAGGACTGAAGCTTTCTTT
.	TRBV6-1	many	TRBJ2-2	CASSWSGELFF	TGTGCCAGCAGTTGGTCCGGGGAGCTGTTTTTT
.	TRBV3-1	.	TRBJ1-3	CASSRGTGTSGNTIYF	TGTGCCAGCAGCCGGGGGACGGGTACCTCTGGAAACACCATATATTTT
.	TRBV12-3/TRBV12-4	few	TRBJ1-1	CASTKGRLNTEAFF	TGTGCCAGCACCAAGGGCAGACTGAACACTGAAGCTTTCTTT
.	TRBV12-3/TRBV12-4	many	TRBJ1-6	CASSYATTGNSPLHF	TGTGCCAGCAGTTACGCGACGACGGGGAATTCACCCCTCCACTTT
.	TRBV19	many	TRBJ1-5	CASSSRGAEQPQHF	TGTGCCAGTAGTAGCAGGGGCGCGGAGCAGCCCCAGCATTTT
TRBD1	TRBV12-3/TRBV12-4	many	TRBJ2-7	CASRPTGAIEQYF	TGTGCCAGCAGGCCAACAGGGGCGATCGAGCAGTACTTC
.	TRBV9	many	TRBJ1-4	CASSTRPGLEEKLFF	TGTGCCAGCAGCACTCGTCCAGGGCTCGAGGAAAAACTGTTTTTT
.	TRBV5-1	many	TRBJ2-6	CASSLGNTGLVSGANVLTF	TGCGCCAGCAGCTTGGGGAACACAGGCCTAGTCTCTGGGGCCAACGTCCTGACTTTC
.	TRBV19	many	TRBJ1-2	CASSTISTGAGYTF	TGTGCCAGTAGTACCATATCCACCGGGGCTGGCTACACCTTC
.	TRBV20-1	.	TRBJ2-5	CSNNSGTQYF	TGCAGTAATAATAGTGGGACCCAGTACTTC
TRBD2	TRBV20-1	.	TRBJ2-1	CSAEAASGGEGTQFF	TGCAGTGCTGAGGCGGCTAGCGGGGGGGAGGGGACGCAGTTCTTC
.	TRBV15	many	TRBJ2-2	CATSRELRVDGELFF	TGTGCCACCAGCAGAGAGTTGAGGGTCGACGGGGAGCTGTTTTTT
TRBD1	TRBV7-9	.	TRBJ1-1	CASRATRQGQAWAFF	TGTGCCAGCAGAGCCACACGACAGGGTCAGGCTTGGGCTTTCTTT
.	TRBV6-6	.	TRBJ1-1	CASNPAGTNTEAFF	TGTGCCAGCAATCCGGCAGGAACAAACACTGAAGCTTTCTTT
TRBD1	TRBV20-1	many	TRBJ1-5	CSAGDRVYQPQHF	TGCAGTGCTGGGGACAGGGTCTATCAGCCCCAGCATTTT
TRBD1	TRBV7-9	many	TRBJ1-2	CASSSPSAGGGYTF	TGTGCCAGCAGCTCCCCGAGTGCAGGGGGAGGCTACACCTTC
.	TRBV5-1	.	TRBJ2-5	CASSLADFQDTQYF	TGCGCCAGCAGCTTGGCTGACTTTCAAGACACCCAGTACTTC
.	TRBV29-1	.	TRBJ1-2	CSVEGDGASYTF	TGCAGCGTTGAAGGGGATGGCGCTAGCTACACCTTC
.	TRBV6-1	many	TRBJ2-3	CASSRVSTDTQYF	TGTGCCAGTTCTAGGGTCAGCACAGATACGCAGTATTTT
TRBD1	TRBV3-1	.	TRBJ2-5	CASSQTHRGQETQYF	TGTGCCAGCAGCCAAACTCACAGGGGTCAAGAGACCCAGTACTTC
.	TRBV7-2	.	TRBJ1-1	CASSFNRGRLNTEAFF	TGTGCCAGCAGCTTCAACCGGGGACGCCTGAACACTGAAGCTTTCTTT
TRBD1	TRBV19	many	TRBJ1-2	CASSPGTGNGYTF	TGTGCCAGCAGTCCCGGGACAGGGAATGGCTACACCTTC
.	TRBV5-4	once	TRBJ2-3	CASSLLGNTQYF	TGTGCCAGCAGCTTACTAGGGAATACGCAGTATTTT
.	TRBV3-1	many	TRBJ1-3	CASSRTARSGNTIYF	TGTGCCAGCAGCCGGACAGCCCGCTCTGGAAACACCATATATTTT
.	TRBV5-6	many	TRBJ2-2	CASSPEGLPGELFF	TGTGCCAGCAGCCCGGAGGGACTCCCCGGGGAGCTGTTTTTT
TRBD1	TRBV20-1	.	TRBJ1-2	CSARLRGQNKDTF	TGCAGTGCTAGACTGCGGGGACAGAATAAGGACACCTTC
.	TRBV20-1	many	TRBJ2-1	CSARSFGGSYNEQFF	TGCAGTGCTAGATCGTTCGGGGGATCCTACAATGAGCAGTTCTTC
.	TRBV5-1	many	TRBJ2-7	CASSGLLYEQYF	TGCGCCAGCAGTGGGCTCCTCTACGAGCAGTACTTC
.	TRBV29-1	.	TRBJ1-2	CSVDSIVYGYTF	TGCAGCGTAGATTCGATAGTCTATGGCTACACCTTC
.	TRBV6-5	many	TRBJ2-3	CASSPEFPIRTDTQYF	TGTGCCAGCAGTCCCGAGTTTCCCATTCGCACAGATACGCAGTATTTT
TRBD2	TRBV11-2	.	TRBJ2-1	CASSLGRLAGGEQFF	TGTGCCAGCAGCTTAGGCCGACTAGCGGGGGGTGAGCAGTTCTTC
.	TRBV7-2	many	TRBJ1-2	CASSLDGAIRGYGYTF	TGTGCCAGCAGCTTAGACGGGGCCATTCGGGGCTATGGCTACACCTTC
TRBD2	TRBV14	.	TRBJ2-3	CASSQAPGTSGPTDTQYF	TGTGCCAGCAGCCAAGCCCCCGGGACTAGCGGACCCACAGATACGCAGTATTTT
.	TRBV11-3	many	TRBJ2-7	CASSLNQQASQYF	TGTGCCAGCAGCTTAAATCAGCAGGCCTCACAGTACTTC
TRBD2	TRBV5-5	.	TRBJ2-3	CATSDAWREATDTQYF	TGTGCCACCAGTGATGCGTGGCGGGAGGCCACAGATACGCAGTATTTT
.	TRBV18	many	TRBJ1-5	CASSPGWGDQPQHF	TGTGCCAGCTCACCTGGATGGGGAGATCAGCCCCAGCATTTT
.	TRBV19	many	TRBJ1-4	CASSTPGKQGWTNEKLFF	TGTGCCAGTAGTACCCCGGGCAAGCAGGGGTGGACTAATGAAAAACTGTTTTTT
.	TRBV7-9	many	TRBJ2-3	CASSRSGGRGQYF	TGTGCCAGCAGTAGGAGTGGGGGGCGCGGGCAGTATTTT
.	TRBV9	many	TRBJ2-1	CASSPRSRGRLSESYNEQFF	TGTGCCAGCAGCCCCAGATCGCGCGGGCGACTCTCCGAATCCTACAATGAGCAGTTCTTC
.	TRBV7-2	many	TRBJ1-3	CASSPWGFSGNTIYF	TGTGCCAGCAGCCCATGGGGGTTCTCTGGAAACACCATATATTTT